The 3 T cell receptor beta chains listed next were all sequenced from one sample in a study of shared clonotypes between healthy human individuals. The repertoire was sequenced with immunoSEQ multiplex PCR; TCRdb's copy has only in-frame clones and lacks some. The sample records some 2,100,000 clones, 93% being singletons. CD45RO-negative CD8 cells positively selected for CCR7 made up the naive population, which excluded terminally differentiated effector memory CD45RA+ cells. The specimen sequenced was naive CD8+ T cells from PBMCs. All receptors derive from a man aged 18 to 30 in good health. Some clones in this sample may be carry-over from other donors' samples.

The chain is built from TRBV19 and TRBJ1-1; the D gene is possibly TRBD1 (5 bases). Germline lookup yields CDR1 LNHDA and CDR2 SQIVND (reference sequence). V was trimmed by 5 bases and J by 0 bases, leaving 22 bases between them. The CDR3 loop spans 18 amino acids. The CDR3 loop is CASSSRLAGPILNTEAFF. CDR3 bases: TGTGCCAGTAGTTCCCGCCTGGCAGGGCCCATTCTGAACACTGAAGCTTTCTTT.

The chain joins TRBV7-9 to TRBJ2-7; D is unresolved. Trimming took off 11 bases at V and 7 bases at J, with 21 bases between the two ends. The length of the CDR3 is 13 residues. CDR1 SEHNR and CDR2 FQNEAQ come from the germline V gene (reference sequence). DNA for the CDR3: TGTGCCGTGGCCCCGGGCCCTGGTGGGGAGCAGTACTTC. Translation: CAVAPGPGGEQYF. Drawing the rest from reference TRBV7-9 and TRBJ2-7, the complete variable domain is DTGVSQNPRHKITKRGQNVTFRCDPISEHNRLYWYRQTLGQGPEFLTYFQNEAQLEKSRLLSDRFSAERPKGSFSTLEIQRTEQGDSAMYLCAVAPGPGGEQYFGPGTRLTVT.

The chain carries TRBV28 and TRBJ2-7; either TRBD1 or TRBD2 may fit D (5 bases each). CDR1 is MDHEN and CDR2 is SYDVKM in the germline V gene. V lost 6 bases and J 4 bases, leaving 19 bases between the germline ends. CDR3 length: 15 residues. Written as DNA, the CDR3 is TGTGCCAGCAGACCAATTACCGGGACCCCTTACGAGCAGTACTTC. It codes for CASRPITGTPYEQYF.